The 4 T cell receptor beta chains given below trace back to one sample, sequenced in a study of vaccination effects on CD4 cells after COVID-19. Sequencing was performed with immunoSEQ multiplex PCR; in TCRdb, only in-frame clones are kept and a portion is missing. The repertoire consists of 50,000 to 60,000 clones, with about four fifths occurring once and the leading ten covering more than 4%. Once cultured for about 9 days, the cells underwent separation to obtain CD4+ T cells. Either the mRNA-1273 or the BNT162b2 vaccine was given to participants as two doses. Their antigens are not known. Sequenced material: CD4+ T cells from PBMCs cultured without peptide, taken after COVID-19 vaccination. All receptors come from a human donor who received a COVID-19 vaccine.

The chain joins TRBV6-5 to TRBJ1-1, with a weak D call TRBD1 (5 bases). V dropped 7 bases and J dropped 2 bases, with 17 bases sitting between them. Germline V lookup: CDR1 MNHEY, CDR2 SVGAGI. This CDR3 spans 15 amino acids. The CDR3 reads CASKGPGSTNTEAFF. CDR3 in DNA: TGTGCCAGCAAGGGGCCAGGTTCGACTAACACTGAAGCTTTCTTT.

This clone appeared a single time. The chain combines TRBV6-1 with TRBJ1-2; 7 nucleotides align to TRBD1. Germline lookup yields CDR1 MNHNS and CDR2 SASEGT. With V trimmed by 2 bases and J by 8 bases, 8 bases remained unmatched. There are 14 residues in the CDR3. The CDR3 DNA follows: TGTGCCAGCAGTGAAAATCCTACAGGGGAAGGCTACACCTTC. Amino acid sequence: CASSENPTGEGYTF.

As for this clone: The junction shows a germline mismatch at one end, possibly a read error. V usage is TRBV7-2 and J usage is TRBJ2-4, with no clear D. The germline gives CDR1 SGHTA, CDR2 FQGNSA. The CDR3 totals 12 residues. The CDR3 DNA reads as TGTGCCAGCAGCCTAGCCAAAAACATTCAGTACTTC. This encodes CASSLAKNIQYF.

V usage is TRBV5-8 and J usage is TRBJ2-7; 8 bases fit TRBD1. Trimming cost V 4 bases and J 4 bases; bases outside gene matches: 4. Germline CDR1 SGHTS, CDR2 YDEGEE. The CDR3 runs 13 residues. CDR3: CASSETGEYEQYF. Written as DNA, the CDR3 is TGTGCCAGCAGCGAGACAGGGGAGTACGAGCAGTACTTC.